This entry describes one T cell receptor beta chain. Its antigen is still unknown. This sample is drawn from a study of T cell repertoires in cytomegalovirus infection. Looking at the study overall: Matching HLA type and CMV infection were both indicated by public TCR beta signatures. The study, taken as a whole, reports: The ex vivo response was dominated by HLA-C-restricted CMV-specific TCR beta clonotypes. Individuals carrying CMV plus the relevant HLA were identified by cumulative frequency of public TCR beta families.

Trimming pared 7 bases from V and 6 bases from J, leaving 8 bases between. The CDR3 runs 11 residues. Germline V gene data show CDR1 as MNHNY and CDR2 as SVGAGI (reference sequence). One entry per CDR3 protein results from TCRdb running MiXCR on the reads. The data contain fewer than 550,000 distinct CDR3 sequences, 31% of them seen just once; the ten biggest clones take up roughly 13%. The V call is TRBV6-6, the J call TRBJ2-3; D gene ambiguous. The sequenced sample was PBMCs. The clonotype was recovered from a human donor in good health (CMV status not recorded). Some clones in this sample may be carry-over from other donors' samples. In DNA form, the CDR3 reads TGTGCCAGCACCTTCTCCGATACGCAGTATTTT. This encodes CASTFSDTQYF.